These T cell receptor beta chains were read from a single sample in a study of T cell repertoires in ileal Crohn's disease. Libraries were prepared by immunoSEQ multiplex PCR; TCRdb keeps only in-frame clonotypes and omits some of them. The data contain approximately 6,700 clones, nearly 95% of them singletons. The specimen sequenced was ileal tissue. These receptors came from an adult with Crohn's disease. Both conserved end residues are part of each CDR3. Each record gives: D gene, clone size, V gene, J gene, CDR3 DNA, CDR3 protein. D genes are given only for firm matches. Some rows have no size entry. The others give once, few or many, or a class for an expanded clone.

d_gene: NA; abundance: NA; v_gene: TRBV5-1; j_gene: TRBJ2-1; CDR3nt: TGCGCCAGCAGCTTGGGTAGCTTAGACAATGAGCAGTTCTTC; CDR3aa: CASSLGSLDNEQFF
d_gene: TRBD1; abundance: NA; v_gene: TRBV19; j_gene: TRBJ2-3; CDR3nt: TGTGCCAGTAGTATCCGGACAGGGGGGTTAGGAGATACGCAGTATTTT; CDR3aa: CASSIRTGGLGDTQYF
d_gene: NA; abundance: NA; v_gene: TRBV29-1; j_gene: TRBJ2-2; CDR3nt: TGCAGCGGCTGGAGGCCCGTGAAATCGAACACCGGGGAGCTGTTTTTT; CDR3aa: CSGWRPVKSNTGELFF
d_gene: TRBD2; abundance: NA; v_gene: TRBV10-3; j_gene: TRBJ2-7; CDR3nt: TGTGCCATCAGCCCTCCGGGACTAGCCTCCGAGCAGTACTTC; CDR3aa: CAISPPGLASEQYF
d_gene: NA; abundance: NA; v_gene: TRBV4-2; j_gene: TRBJ2-7; CDR3nt: TGTGCCAGCAGCCAATTGGCGGGGGCTGGCTACGAGCAGTACTTC; CDR3aa: CASSQLAGAGYEQYF
d_gene: TRBD2; abundance: NA; v_gene: TRBV7-2; j_gene: TRBJ2-7; CDR3nt: TGTGCCAGCAGCCCCGGGCGAGTAGCGGGAGAACACGAGCAGTACTTC; CDR3aa: CASSPGRVAGEHEQYF
d_gene: NA; abundance: NA; v_gene: TRBV6-4; j_gene: TRBJ1-4; CDR3nt: TGTGCCAGCAGTGACTCGAAGTCGGGTTTTGAGGAAAAACTGTTTTTT; CDR3aa: CASSDSKSGFEEKLFF
d_gene: NA; abundance: NA; v_gene: TRBV19; j_gene: TRBJ2-5; CDR3nt: TGTGCCAGTAGTATCAACCGGCAAGAGACCCAGTACTTC; CDR3aa: CASSINRQETQYF
d_gene: NA; abundance: NA; v_gene: TRBV19; j_gene: TRBJ1-2; CDR3nt: TGTGCCAGTAGTATTGCCGGACTCTATGGCTACACCTTC; CDR3aa: CASSIAGLYGYTF
d_gene: TRBD2; abundance: NA; v_gene: TRBV7-7; j_gene: TRBJ2-1; CDR3nt: TGTGCTAGCAGCTTACAGGGACCCCTAGCGGGAGCTTATTCGGAGCAGTTCTTC; CDR3aa: CASSLQGPLAGAYSEQFF
d_gene: NA; abundance: NA; v_gene: TRBV10-3; j_gene: TRBJ2-1; CDR3nt: TGTGCCATCAGTGAGGGGGCTAGCGTAAGTGAGAAGGATGAGCAGTTCTTC; CDR3aa: CAISEGASVSEKDEQFF
d_gene: TRBD2; abundance: NA; v_gene: TRBV7-6; j_gene: TRBJ2-2; CDR3nt: TGTGCCAGTAGTGGGCGGGAGGTCGGGGAGCTGTTTTTT; CDR3aa: CASSGREVGELFF
d_gene: TRBD2; abundance: NA; v_gene: TRBV27; j_gene: TRBJ2-1; CDR3nt: TGTGCCAGCAGACTAGCGGGAGGGAATGAGCAGTTCTTC; CDR3aa: CASRLAGGNEQFF
d_gene: NA; abundance: NA; v_gene: TRBV18; j_gene: TRBJ1-1; CDR3nt: TGTGCCAGCTCACTGGGAGTGAACACTGAAGCTTTCTTT; CDR3aa: CASSLGVNTEAFF
d_gene: TRBD1; abundance: NA; v_gene: TRBV28; j_gene: TRBJ2-7; CDR3nt: TGTGCCAGCAGCTCTCCGGGACAGGGGAACGAGCAGTACTTC; CDR3aa: CASSSPGQGNEQYF
d_gene: NA; abundance: NA; v_gene: TRBV19; j_gene: TRBJ1-1; CDR3nt: TGTGCCAGTAAGGGGGAACTAATGAACACTGAAGCTTTCTTT; CDR3aa: CASKGELMNTEAFF
d_gene: TRBD1; abundance: NA; v_gene: TRBV4-1; j_gene: TRBJ1-3; CDR3nt: TGCGCCAGCAGCCAAGACGACCAGACAGGGTCTAGAAACACCATATATTTT; CDR3aa: CASSQDDQTGSRNTIYF
d_gene: NA; abundance: NA; v_gene: TRBV30; j_gene: TRBJ1-1; CDR3nt: TGTGCCTGGACTTCCGACAGGTTGAACACTGAAGCTTTCTTT; CDR3aa: CAWTSDRLNTEAFF
d_gene: TRBD1; abundance: NA; v_gene: TRBV5-1; j_gene: TRBJ1-2; CDR3nt: TGCGCCAGCAGCTCTTCGGGACAGACCAACTATGGCTACACCTTC; CDR3aa: CASSSSGQTNYGYTF
d_gene: NA; abundance: NA; v_gene: TRBV29-1; j_gene: TRBJ1-4; CDR3nt: TGCAGCGTGGCTGGAGCTAATGAAAAACTGTTTTTT; CDR3aa: CSVAGANEKLFF
d_gene: TRBD2; abundance: NA; v_gene: TRBV30; j_gene: TRBJ2-1; CDR3nt: TGTGCCTGGAGTGGAACTACAGGGGGACTAGCGGGAGGGCCGGGGCAGTTCTTC; CDR3aa: CAWSGTTGGLAGGPGQFF
d_gene: NA; abundance: NA; v_gene: TRBV18; j_gene: TRBJ2-1; CDR3nt: TGTGCCAGCTCACCATTAGACAGCTCCTACAATGAGCAGTTCTTC; CDR3aa: CASSPLDSSYNEQFF
d_gene: TRBD1; abundance: NA; v_gene: TRBV5-8; j_gene: TRBJ1-2; CDR3nt: TGTGCCAGCAGCTTGTTGGACAGGGGTCGAAGTGGCTACACCTTC; CDR3aa: CASSLLDRGRSGYTF
d_gene: NA; abundance: NA; v_gene: TRBV5-4; j_gene: TRBJ1-3; CDR3nt: TGTGCCAGCAGCCCGGGGGGGGGCCTATCCAGCTCTGGAAACACCATATATTTT; CDR3aa: CASSPGGGLSSSGNTIYF
d_gene: NA; abundance: few; v_gene: TRBV21-1; j_gene: TRBJ2-1; CDR3nt: TGTGCCAGCAGCCAGATAAACCCCTTGCAAAAACCCCTAGCGGGAGTTTGTTATGAGCAGTTCTTC; CDR3aa: CASSQINPLQKPLAGVCYEQFF
d_gene: NA; abundance: NA; v_gene: TRBV5-6; j_gene: TRBJ1-1; CDR3nt: TGTGCCAGCAGCTTGGATCCCCCAGAAGACACTGAAGCTTTCTTT; CDR3aa: CASSLDPPEDTEAFF
d_gene: TRBD2; abundance: once; v_gene: TRBV7-9; j_gene: TRBJ2-1; CDR3nt: TGTGCCAGCAGCTTAATGAAGACTAGCGGGAGTAGGTCGAATGAGCAGTTCTTC; CDR3aa: CASSLMKTSGSRSNEQFF
d_gene: TRBD2; abundance: NA; v_gene: TRBV6-1; j_gene: TRBJ2-3; CDR3nt: TGTGCCAGCTATCCCGGGACTAGCGGGTCGCATACGCAGTATTTT; CDR3aa: CASYPGTSGSHTQYF
d_gene: TRBD1; abundance: once; v_gene: TRBV6-6; j_gene: TRBJ2-1; CDR3nt: TGTGCCAGCAGTTCCCCCGACAGGGGCTCCTACAATGAGCAGTTCTTC; CDR3aa: CASSSPDRGSYNEQFF
d_gene: NA; abundance: NA; v_gene: TRBV4-2; j_gene: TRBJ2-1; CDR3nt: TGTGCCAGCAGCCAACCCCAGGCCCGTTCAGGAAATGAGCAGTTCTTC; CDR3aa: CASSQPQARSGNEQFF
d_gene: NA; abundance: NA; v_gene: TRBV21-1; j_gene: TRBJ2-1; CDR3nt: TGTGCCAGCAGCAAATCATTTATTAGCGGGAGTGATAATGAGCAGTTCTTC; CDR3aa: CASSKSFISGSDNEQFF
d_gene: NA; abundance: NA; v_gene: TRBV2; j_gene: TRBJ2-1; CDR3nt: TGTGCCAGCAGTGTCAGGGTGGGCGAGCAGTTCTTC; CDR3aa: CASSVRVGEQFF
d_gene: NA; abundance: NA; v_gene: TRBV5-1; j_gene: TRBJ1-1; CDR3nt: TGCGCCAGCAGCCACACAGAGAACACTGAAGCTTTCTTT; CDR3aa: CASSHTENTEAFF
d_gene: TRBD2; abundance: NA; v_gene: TRBV18; j_gene: TRBJ2-5; CDR3nt: TGTGCCAGCTCACCGGGACTAGCGGGTTCAGAGACCCAGTACTTC; CDR3aa: CASSPGLAGSETQYF
d_gene: NA; abundance: once; v_gene: TRBV5-1; j_gene: TRBJ1-1; CDR3nt: TGCGCCAGCAGCGCCGCGGGGGCCAACACTGAAGCTTTCTTT; CDR3aa: CASSAAGANTEAFF
d_gene: TRBD1; abundance: NA; v_gene: TRBV7-9; j_gene: TRBJ2-7; CDR3nt: TGTGCCAGCAGGGACAGGGCCGGCGAGCAGTACTTC; CDR3aa: CASRDRAGEQYF
d_gene: NA; abundance: NA; v_gene: TRBV28; j_gene: TRBJ2-3; CDR3nt: TGTGCCAGCAGTTTCCGCGCTCAAACTAGCTCCCCTTGGGGAGATACGCAGTATTTT; CDR3aa: CASSFRAQTSSPWGDTQYF
d_gene: NA; abundance: NA; v_gene: TRBV5-1; j_gene: TRBJ2-7; CDR3nt: TGCGCCAGCAGCTTGGCCAGCGGCGGGGTGGACGAGCAGTACTTC; CDR3aa: CASSLASGGVDEQYF
d_gene: TRBD2; abundance: NA; v_gene: TRBV11-3; j_gene: TRBJ2-3; CDR3nt: TGTGCCAGCAGCTCCCTAGCGGGAGAACCAGATACGCAGTATTTT; CDR3aa: CASSSLAGEPDTQYF
d_gene: NA; abundance: NA; v_gene: TRBV7-3; j_gene: TRBJ2-3; CDR3nt: TGTGCCAGCAGCTTCCAGGGGCTGGGGGGCACAGATACGCAGTATTTT; CDR3aa: CASSFQGLGGTDTQYF
d_gene: TRBD2; abundance: NA; v_gene: TRBV10-3; j_gene: TRBJ2-1; CDR3nt: TGTGCCATCAGTGAGTCCCGACTAGCGGGAGGGTACAATGAGCAGTTCTTC; CDR3aa: CAISESRLAGGYNEQFF
d_gene: NA; abundance: NA; v_gene: TRBV6-1; j_gene: TRBJ2-3; CDR3nt: TGTGCCAGCAGTGACGGGGGACGCACAACAGATACGCAGTATTTT; CDR3aa: CASSDGGRTTDTQYF
d_gene: NA; abundance: NA; v_gene: TRBV21-1; j_gene: TRBJ2-1; CDR3nt: TGTGCCAGCAGCAGTACTAGAATCGGCTCCTACAATGAGCAGTTCTTC; CDR3aa: CASSSTRIGSYNEQFF
d_gene: TRBD2; abundance: few; v_gene: TRBV5-1; j_gene: TRBJ2-1; CDR3nt: TGCGCCAGCAGCCGGGACTACCACAATGAGCAGTTCTTC; CDR3aa: CASSRDYHNEQFF
d_gene: TRBD1; abundance: NA; v_gene: TRBV27; j_gene: TRBJ1-2; CDR3nt: TGTGCCAGCCGCGGACAGGGAGCTGGTGGCTACACCTTC; CDR3aa: CASRGQGAGGYTF
d_gene: NA; abundance: NA; v_gene: TRBV27; j_gene: TRBJ2-1; CDR3nt: TGTGCCAGCAGTTTATTTGTGGGAGCGAGTGAGCAGTTCTTC; CDR3aa: CASSLFVGASEQFF
d_gene: TRBD2; abundance: NA; v_gene: TRBV27; j_gene: TRBJ2-1; CDR3nt: TGTGCCAGCAGTTCTCGACTAGCGGGAGGGCATGAGCAGTTCTTC; CDR3aa: CASSSRLAGGHEQFF
d_gene: NA; abundance: NA; v_gene: TRBV2; j_gene: TRBJ1-1; CDR3nt: TGTGCCAGCAGTGGAACAGGTCACACTGAAGCTTTCTTT; CDR3aa: CASSGTGHTEAFF
d_gene: NA; abundance: NA; v_gene: TRBV18; j_gene: TRBJ2-2; CDR3nt: TGTGCCAGCCTGCCCCGGGTGGAGACCGGGGAGCTGTTTTTT; CDR3aa: CASLPRVETGELFF